This T cell receptor beta chain was identified in a study of T-cell memory formation after mild COVID-19. Study summary: Clusters were largely donor specific.

Study findings and constraints: Proof of SARS-CoV-2 specificity was absent for the second-wave clones that crested on day 37.

5'RACE primed at constant segments yielded TCR alpha and TCR beta cDNA libraries bearing sample barcodes and UMIs. TCRdb re-derived calls from the 5' RACE reads in MiXCR, one entry per CDR3 protein. The profile shows 560,000 or so distinct CDR3 sequences, around a sixth of them singletons. As regards this clonotype: Antigen unknown.

CDR3 length: 13 residues. V was clipped by 7 bases and J by 10 bases; unmatched bases: 14. Germline V gives CDR1 SQVTM, CDR2 ANQGSEA. Specimen: PBMCs or a T cell subset sorted from them (not recorded which). This TCR came from an adult woman who had mild COVID-19 (a few samples of this study predate the infection). Cell type and time point are not known. V is TRBV29-1 and J is TRBJ1-1; 8 bases fit TRBD1. The CDR3 loop is CSARAGGGSGAFF. In DNA, the CDR3 is TGCAGCGCGAGGGCAGGGGGCGGGTCTGGAGCTTTCTTT.